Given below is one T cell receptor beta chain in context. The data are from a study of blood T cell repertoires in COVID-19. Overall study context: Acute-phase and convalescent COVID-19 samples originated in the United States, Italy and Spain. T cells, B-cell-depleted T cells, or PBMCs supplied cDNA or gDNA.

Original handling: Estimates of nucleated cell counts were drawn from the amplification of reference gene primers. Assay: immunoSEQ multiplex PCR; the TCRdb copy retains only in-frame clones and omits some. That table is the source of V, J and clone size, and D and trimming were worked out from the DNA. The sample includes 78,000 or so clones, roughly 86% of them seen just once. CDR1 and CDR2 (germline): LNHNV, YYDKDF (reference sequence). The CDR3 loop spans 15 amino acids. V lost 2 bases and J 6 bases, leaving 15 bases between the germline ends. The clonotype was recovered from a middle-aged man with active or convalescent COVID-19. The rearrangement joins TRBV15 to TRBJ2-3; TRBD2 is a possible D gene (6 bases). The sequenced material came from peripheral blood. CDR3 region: CATSRPGTSGDTQYF. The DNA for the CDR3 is TGTGCCACCAGCAGACCCGGGACTTCGGGGGATACGCAGTATTTT.